Each of the 27 T cell receptor beta chains below was sequenced from the same sample in a study of CD8 T cells in Susac syndrome. With random hexamers, about 0.45 to 1 ug RNA was reverse transcribed. MiXCR was run by TCRdb on the immunoSEQ multiplex PCR reads, yielding one entry per CDR3 protein. Of 150,000 to 200,000 distinct CDR3 sequences in the sample, 85% to 95% were seen once. The sample comprised CD8+ T cells from PBMCs. The receptors stem from a human donor with multiple sclerosis.

The chain has TRBV5-8 and TRBJ2-3; 7 positions match TRBD2. The CDR3 has 14 residues. With V trimmed by 2 bases and J by 6 bases, 6 bases remained unmatched. The germline V gene has CDR1 SGHTS and CDR2 YDEGEE. The DNA for the CDR3 is TGTGCCAGCAGCTTCCTGACTAGCCATGATACGCAGTATTTT. It is translated as CASSFLTSHDTQYF.

This clonotype came up once. The genes are TRBV30 and TRBJ2-1; either TRBD1 or TRBD2 may supply D (5 bases each). The CDR3 covers 15 residues. V lost 0 bases, J lost 2 bases, and 11 bases lay in between. Per the germline V gene, CDR1 is GTSNPN and CDR2 is SVGIG (reference sequence). CDR3 protein: CAWSVLGDAYNEQFF. The CDR3 DNA reads TGTGCCTGGAGTGTACTTGGGGACGCCTACAATGAGCAGTTCTTC.

This clonotype was detected once. Germline is not matched at one junction end, which may reflect a read error. The genes are TRBV7-7 and TRBJ2-1; D not resolved. The germline V gene has CDR1 SSHAT and CDR2 FNYEAQ (reference sequence). The CDR3 is 13 amino acids. In nucleotides, the CDR3 is TGTGCTAGCAGCTTATTCTCCGGGCACTTACCGGTCTTC. Residues: CASSLFSGHLPVF.

The CDR3 sequence: CSARKQGYEQYF. The CDR3 DNA reads as TGCAGTGCGAGGAAACAGGGGTACGAGCAGTACTTC. The chain combines TRBV20-1 with TRBJ2-7, with 7 positions matching TRBD1. V lost 6 bases to trimming and J lost 4 bases; unmatched junction nucleotides: 6. This CDR3 has 12 amino acids. Germline lookup yields CDR1 DFQATT and CDR2 SNEGSKA (reference sequence).

This sequence joins TRBV2 and TRBJ2-3; D ambiguous. The CDR3 has 15 residues. The germline V and J ends were trimmed by 5 bases and 2 bases, with 14 bases remaining between them. The germline CDR1 and CDR2 sequences are SNHLY and FYNNEI. CDR3 sequence: CASSSASQTTDTQYF. The CDR3 coding sequence is TGTGCCAGCAGTTCTGCGAGCCAGACCACAGATACGCAGTATTTT.

CDR3 nucleotides: TGTGCCAGCAGCTTAACAGCGGGGGGGCCAGATACGCAGTATTTT. Residues: CASSLTAGGPDTQYF. This chain uses TRBV7-3 with TRBJ2-3; TRBD2 matches at 10 bases. This CDR3 region has 15 residues. Germline CDR1 SGHTA, CDR2 FQGTGA. Germline trimming cut 0 bases from V and 4 bases from J; bases unmatched to any gene: 1.

V gene TRBV29-1 combines with J gene TRBJ1-2; TRBD1 matches at 9 bases. The CDR3 is 21 amino acids. The V and J ends lost 2 bases and 0 bases, in that order; junction bases with no gene match: 22. Germline V gene sequence: CDR1 SQVTM, CDR2 ANQGSEA. In DNA, the CDR3 is TGCAGCGTTGAATCCTGGACAGGGGCTGGGCCTAACCCTAACCCTAACTATGGCTACACCTTC. Its translation: CSVESWTGAGPNPNPNYGYTF.

This chain connects TRBV6-6 to TRBJ2-6, with D unresolved. The CDR3 is made up of 13 amino acids. Germline V gives CDR1 MNHNY, CDR2 SVGAGI (reference sequence). The germline V and J ends were trimmed by 7 bases and 1 base, with 5 bases remaining between them. This chain's CDR3 is CASMSSGANVLTF. The DNA of the CDR3 is TGTGCCAGCATGTCATCTGGGGCCAACGTCCTGACTTTC.

This clonotype was counted a single time. In DNA, the CDR3 is TGTGCCAGCAGCTTGGGAGTCGCGGGGGGGCTGGGAGATACGCAGTATTTT. Translation: CASSLGVAGGLGDTQYF. The chain couples TRBV5-4 to TRBJ2-3, with TRBD2 matching over 9 bases. The length of the CDR3 is 17 residues. Trimming removed 0 bases from V and 5 bases from J; junction bases left unmatched: 10. CDR1 and CDR2 from the germline V gene are SGHNT and YYREEE (reference sequence). Variable domain in full (rest from reference TRBV5-4 and TRBJ2-3): ETGVTQSPTHLIKTRGQQVTLRCSSQSGHNTVSWYQQALGQGPQFIFQYYREEENGRGNFPPRFSGLQFPNYSSELNVNALELDDSALYLCASSLGVAGGLGDTQYFGPGTRLTVL.

The CDR3 nucleotides are TGTGCCAGCAGCTTAGCTGGGAACAGGGGTCATGGCTACACCTTC. Its protein is CASSLAGNRGHGYTF. The chain is built from TRBV7-9 and TRBJ1-2; 7 bases match TRBD1. The V segment lost 0 bases and the J segment 6 bases; nucleotides outside the gene matches: 7. Germline V gene sequence: CDR1 SEHNR, CDR2 FQNEAQ (reference sequence). The CDR3 length is 15 residues.

J is TRBJ1-5 and V is TRBV15; 8 nucleotides agree with TRBD1. The germline V gene has CDR1 LNHNV and CDR2 YYDKDF (reference sequence). This CDR3 is 14 amino acids long. The junction had 4 bases not matched to a gene; V was cut back by 0 bases and J by 9 bases. This CDR3 is CATSRDRGPLPQHF. The CDR3 DNA is TGTGCCACCAGCAGAGACAGGGGGCCTCTGCCCCAGCATTTT.

The rearrangement links TRBV15 to TRBJ2-5, with 7 positions matching TRBD2. Germline loops: CDR1 LNHNV, CDR2 YYDKDF (reference sequence). The CDR3 runs to 14 residues. V shed 3 bases, J shed 0 bases, and the junction held 1 base outside the gene matches. CDR3 residues: CATSSGGNQETQYF. CDR3 DNA sequence: TGTGCCACCAGCAGCGGGGGGAACCAAGAGACCCAGTACTTC. The whole variable domain, remainder taken from reference TRBV15 and TRBJ2-5, is DAMVIQNPRYQVTQFGKPVTLSCSQTLNHNVMYWYQQKSSQAPKLLFHYYDKDFNNEADTPDNFQSRRPNTSFCFLDIRSPGLGDTAMYLCATSSGGNQETQYFGPGTRLLVL.

The V gene is TRBV7-9, the J gene TRBJ1-1, with 7 bases fitting TRBD1. CDR1 is SEHNR, CDR2 FQNEAQ, per germline (reference sequence). The length of the CDR3 is 14 residues. Trimming removed 1 base from V and 6 bases from J; junction bases left unmatched: 5. CDR3 protein: CASSLVQGLPEAFF. In nucleotides, the CDR3 is TGTGCCAGCAGCTTAGTACAGGGGTTACCTGAAGCTTTCTTT.

The chain carries TRBV5-1 and TRBJ2-5, with D tentatively TRBD1 (6 bases). V was shortened by 2 bases and J by 2 bases, with 13 bases between the two germline ends. CDR1 and CDR2 from the germline V gene are SGHRS and YFSETQ. The CDR3 is 15 amino acids. DNA for the CDR3: TGCGCCAGCAGCTTTCCGGACAGAATACAAGAGACCCAGTACTTC. It specifies CASSFPDRIQETQYF.

This clonotype came up once. This chain connects TRBV20-1 to TRBJ2-1, with 10 bases that match TRBD2. Germline V CDR1 and CDR2: DFQATT, SNEGSKA (reference sequence). The CDR3 runs to 15 residues. V trimming: 3 bases; J trimming: 7 bases; junction bases outside the gene matches: 9. CDR3 sequence (DNA): TGCAGTGCTAGTGGAGCGGGAGGGCATGGGAATGAGCAGTTCTTC. Protein sequence: CSASGAGGHGNEQFF.

The chain has TRBV7-9 and TRBJ2-5, with 11 bases identical to TRBD2. Germline-derived CDR1 and CDR2 are SEHNR and FQNEAQ (reference sequence). Unmatched junction bases numbered 16, after V lost 4 bases and J lost 3 bases. The CDR3 extends over 19 amino acids. The CDR3 DNA sequence: TGTGCCAGCAGCTATGCAGCCGGTTCGGGACTAGCGGACGAAGAGACCCAGTACTTC. It specifies CASSYAAGSGLADEETQYF.

V and J are TRBV30 and TRBJ2-1; 11 bases match TRBD2. The CDR3 covers 12 residues. Looked up from germline, CDR1 is GTSNPN and CDR2 is SVGIG (reference sequence). The CDR3 loop reads CATSGDYNEQFF. The CDR3, as DNA: TGTGCGACTAGCGGGGACTACAATGAGCAGTTCTTC.

The V and J genes are TRBV27 and TRBJ2-7; 10 bases fit TRBD1. CDR3 size: 15 residues. V lost 8 bases and J lost 1; bases outside the gene matches: 8. The germline gives CDR1 MNHEY, CDR2 SMNVEV (reference sequence). CDR3 region: CASRNWTGGSYEQYF. The CDR3, as DNA: TGTGCCAGCCGCAACTGGACAGGGGGTTCCTACGAGCAGTACTTC.

This rearrangement joins TRBV7-6 to TRBJ2-3; tentatively, D is TRBD2 (6 bases). The CDR3 sequence is 17 residues long. The germline gives CDR1 SGHVS, CDR2 FNYEAQ. The germline V and J ends were trimmed by 1 base and 2 bases, with 16 bases remaining between them. CDR3 DNA sequence: TGTGCCAGCAGCTTAGGAGTTAGCGGAGACAACACAGATACGCAGTATTTT. It translates to CASSLGVSGDNTDTQYF.

The chain links TRBV13 to TRBJ2-1; 7 nucleotides match TRBD2. Per germline, CDR1 PRHDT and CDR2 FYEKMQ (reference sequence). The length of the CDR3 is 15 residues. The V segment lost 0 bases and the J segment 7 bases; nucleotides outside the gene matches: 6. The CDR3 region is CASSLGQLAENEQFF. In DNA, the CDR3 is TGTGCCAGCAGCTTAGGCCAGCTAGCGGAAAATGAGCAGTTCTTC.

This chain joins TRBV15 and TRBJ2-1, with 10 nucleotides matching TRBD2. This CDR3 is 15 amino acids long. CDR1 LNHNV and CDR2 YYDKDF come from the germline V gene (reference sequence). With 6 bases clipped from V and 3 bases from J, the junction kept 5 bases outside the gene matches. In DNA, the CDR3 is TGTGCCACCAGTTCCGGGACTAGCGACTACAATGAGCAGTTCTTC. It specifies CATSSGTSDYNEQFF.

This sequence joins TRBV6-1 and TRBJ1-6, with D unresolved. Germline values: CDR1 MNHNS, CDR2 SASEGT. Trimming shortened V by 1 base and J by 0 bases, and 4 bases separated the two germline ends. This CDR3 contains 15 residues. CDR3 loop: CASSEVGSYNSPLHF. CDR3 coding DNA: TGTGCCAGCAGTGAAGTTGGCTCCTATAATTCACCCCTCCACTTT.

The rearrangement uses TRBV29-1 and TRBJ1-2; 8 bases align to TRBD1. Trimming cost V 5 bases and J 2 bases; bases outside gene matches: 7. This CDR3 region has 14 residues. The V gene's germline CDR1 is SQVTM and CDR2 ANQGSEA. The CDR3 DNA follows: TGCAGCGTTCCAGGGGGCCCCGAGAACTATGGCTACACCTTC. It encodes CSVPGGPENYGYTF. The full variable domain, completed using reference TRBV29-1 and TRBJ1-2, is SAVISQKPSRDICQRGTSLTIQCQVDSQVTMMFWYRQQPGQSLTLIATANQGSEATYESGFVIDKFPISRPNLTFSTLTVSNMSPEDSSIYLCSVPGGPENYGYTFGSGTRLTVV.

The chain combines TRBV2 with TRBJ2-3; 10 bases agree with TRBD1. The CDR3 is 16 amino acids. Per germline, CDR1 SNHLY and CDR2 FYNNEI. With V trimmed by 3 bases and J by 2 bases, 5 bases remained unmatched. CDR3 sequence (DNA): TGTGCCAGCAGTGAGAGACAGGGGGCCATCACAGATACGCAGTATTTT. The encoded protein is CASSERQGAITDTQYF.

V is TRBV5-1 and J is TRBJ2-7, with TRBD2 as a possible D gene (6 bases). Trimming took 2 bases from V and 2 from J, leaving 8 bases between them. This CDR3 has 13 amino acids. Germline V gene sequence: CDR1 SGHRS, CDR2 YFSETQ. The CDR3 nucleotides read TGCGCCAGCAGCTTCAGCGGGCCCTACGAGCAGTACTTC. Its protein product is CASSFSGPYEQYF.

J is TRBJ1-5 and V is TRBV18; D gene ambiguous. CDR1 is KGHSH, CDR2 LQKENI, per germline. The length of the CDR3 is 17 residues. V was shortened by 6 bases and J by 3 bases, with 21 bases between the two germline ends. CDR3 sequence: CASSPLAGEKDNQPQHF. The CDR3 DNA follows: TGTGCCAGCTCCCCGCTAGCCGGGGAAAAGGACAATCAGCCCCAGCATTTT.

V usage is TRBV3-1 and J usage is TRBJ2-7; TRBD1 is a possible D gene (6 bases). CDR1 is LGHDT, CDR2 YNNKEL, per germline (reference sequence). The V and J ends lost 3 bases and 0 bases respectively, with 18 bases between them. The length of the CDR3 is 17 residues. CDR3 sequence: CASSHPRPGQSSYEQYF. The CDR3, as DNA: TGTGCCAGCAGCCACCCTAGACCGGGACAAAGCTCCTACGAGCAGTACTTC.